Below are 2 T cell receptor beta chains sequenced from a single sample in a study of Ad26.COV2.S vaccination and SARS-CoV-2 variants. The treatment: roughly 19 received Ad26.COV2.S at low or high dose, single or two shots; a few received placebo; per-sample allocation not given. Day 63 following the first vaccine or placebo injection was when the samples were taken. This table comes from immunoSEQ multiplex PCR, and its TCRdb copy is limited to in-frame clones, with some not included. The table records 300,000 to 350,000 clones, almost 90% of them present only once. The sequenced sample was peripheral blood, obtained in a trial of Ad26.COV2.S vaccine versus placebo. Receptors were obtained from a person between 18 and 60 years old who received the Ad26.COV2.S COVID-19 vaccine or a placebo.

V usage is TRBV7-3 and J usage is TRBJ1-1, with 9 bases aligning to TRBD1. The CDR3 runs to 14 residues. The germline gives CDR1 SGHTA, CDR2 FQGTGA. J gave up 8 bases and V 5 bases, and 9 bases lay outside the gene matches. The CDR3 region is CASSVGQGLGEAFF. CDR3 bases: TGTGCCAGCAGCGTAGGACAGGGGTTGGGCGAAGCTTTCTTT.

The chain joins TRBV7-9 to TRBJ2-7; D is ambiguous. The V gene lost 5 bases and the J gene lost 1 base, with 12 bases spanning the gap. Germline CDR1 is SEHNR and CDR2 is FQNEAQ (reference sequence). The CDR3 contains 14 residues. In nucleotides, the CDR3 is TGTGCCAGCAGCCCCCAAGAACGGTCCTACGAGCAGTACTTC. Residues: CASSPQERSYEQYF.